The rows below give T cell receptor beta chains drawn from one sample of a study of cytomegalovirus exposure and HLA in healthy donors. Sequencing used immunoSEQ multiplex PCR; TCRdb keeps in-frame clones, though not all of them. The repertoire holds under 250,000 clones, roughly 80% seen once, with 4.5% to 7% in the top ten. The sequencing sample was made of PBMCs. These receptors were obtained from a middle-aged man in good health and CMV-seropositive. CDR3s include the opening cysteine and the closing phenylalanine or tryptophan. D genes are given only for firm matches. Only part of the rows carry a size: once, few, many, or a class if the clone is expanded.

D,length,size,V,J,DNA,CDR3
TRBD1,15,-,TRBV2,TRBJ2-3,TGTGCCAGCAACCCGGGACAGGGGGCCACAGATACGCAGTATTTT,CASNPGQGATDTQYF
TRBD2,15,-,TRBV5-1,TRBJ2-1,TGCGCCAGCAGTCCCATCGGGACTAGCGTAAATGAGCAGTTCTTC,CASSPIGTSVNEQFF
-,14,-,TRBV28,TRBJ2-7,TGTGCCAGCAGTTTTGGGGGCGGCTCCTACGAGCAGTACTTC,CASSFGGGSYEQYF
TRBD1,15,-,TRBV6-1,TRBJ1-5,TGTGCCAGCAGTGTTTCCGGGACAGGGAATCAGCCCCAGCATTTT,CASSVSGTGNQPQHF
TRBD2,15,-,TRBV5-1,TRBJ2-3,TGCGCCAGCAGCTTGGACCTAGCGGGTACAGATACGCAGTATTTT,CASSLDLAGTDTQYF
-,14,-,TRBV14,TRBJ2-3,TGTGCCAGCAGCCCGGGCGGGAGCACAGATACGCAGTATTTT,CASSPGGSTDTQYF
-,14,-,TRBV30,TRBJ2-3,TGTGCCTGGGCATTCAGGGAGGCGGGGGATACGCAGTATTTT,CAWAFREAGDTQYF
-,14,-,TRBV10-3,TRBJ2-5,TGTGCCATCAGTGAAGACAGCTTGGGAGAGACCCAGTACTTC,CAISEDSLGETQYF
TRBD2,18,-,TRBV4-1,TRBJ2-7,TGCGCCAGCAGCCAAACCTCCTCGACTAGCGGGAGGATCTACGAGCAGTACTTC,CASSQTSSTSGRIYEQYF
TRBD2,15,-,TRBV7-9,TRBJ2-3,TGTGCCAGCAGCTTGGCGGGCGGGAGTGCAGATACGCAGTATTTT,CASSLAGGSADTQYF
TRBD2,16,-,TRBV4-2,TRBJ2-1,TGTGCCAGCAGCCATCCAACTAGCGGGAGTCGGAATGAGCAGTTCTTC,CASSHPTSGSRNEQFF
TRBD1,15,-,TRBV7-9,TRBJ1-1,TGTTCCAGCAGCCCCGGGACAGGGGATCACACTGAAGCTTTCTTT,CSSSPGTGDHTEAFF
-,14,-,TRBV6-1,TRBJ2-1,TGTGCCAGCACGCGGAGGAGCTCCTACAATGAGCAGTTCTTC,CASTRRSSYNEQFF
TRBD2,18,-,TRBV5-4,TRBJ2-2,TGTGCCAGCAGCTCGGGGGGTCGAGGGGTGGAGGGCACCGGGGAGCTGTTTTTT,CASSSGGRGVEGTGELFF
-,13,-,TRBV6-5,TRBJ2-7,TGTGCCAGCAGCTTCGACAGTTTTGGCGAGCAGTACTTC,CASSFDSFGEQYF
TRBD1,13,-,TRBV27,TRBJ2-7,TGTGCCAGCAGTGGAAGGGGGCGCGGCGAGCAGTACTTC,CASSGRGRGEQYF
TRBD1,14,-,TRBV6-1,TRBJ1-2,TGTGCCAGCAGTGAACCAGGACAGGACTATGGCTACACCTTC,CASSEPGQDYGYTF
-,13,-,TRBV7-3,TRBJ2-3,TGTGCCAGCAGCCCAGGGGGCACAGATACGCAGTATTTT,CASSPGGTDTQYF
TRBD1,15,-,TRBV7-7,TRBJ2-7,TGTGCTAGCAGCTGGGGGACAGGGGGCCACTACGAGCAGTACTTC,CASSWGTGGHYEQYF
TRBD2,15,-,TRBV27,TRBJ2-1,TGTGCCAGCAGTCCCGGGACTAGCGGTGTCAATGAGCAGTTCTTC,CASSPGTSGVNEQFF
-,12,-,TRBV6-5,TRBJ2-2,TGTGCCAGCAGACTAAGTTTCGGGGAGCTGTTTTTT,CASRLSFGELFF
TRBD2,15,few,TRBV7-9,TRBJ2-1,TGTGCCAGCAGCTTTCAACTAGCGAGTTACAATGAGCAGTTCTTC,CASSFQLASYNEQFF
TRBD1,14,-,TRBV7-2,TRBJ1-1,TGTGCCAGCAGCTTAGCGCAAGGACAGGGGGGAGCTTTCTTT,CASSLAQGQGGAFF
-,10,few,TRBV29-1,TRBJ2-1,TGCAGCGTTGCGGAGGATGAGCAGTTCTTC,CSVAEDEQFF
-,13,few,TRBV6-5,TRBJ1-1,TGTGCCAGCAGGAAGCAGGGGCCCACTGAAGCTTTCTTT,CASRKQGPTEAFF
TRBD1,15,-,TRBV4-1,TRBJ1-3,TGCGCCAGCAGCTATGACAGGGCTAGTGGAAACACCATATATTTT,CASSYDRASGNTIYF
-,11,once,TRBV21-1,TRBJ2-5,TGTGCCAGCAGCACTCAAGAGACCCAGTACTTC,CASSTQETQYF
TRBD2,15,once,TRBV6-1,TRBJ2-2,TGTGCCAGCAGAAGCGGGAGGGCGAACACCGGGGAGCTGTTTTTT,CASRSGRANTGELFF
TRBD2,16,-,TRBV9,TRBJ2-3,TGTGCCAGCAGCTTCCTAGCGGGAGTGGGGACAGATACGCAGTATTTT,CASSFLAGVGTDTQYF
-,16,-,TRBV7-3,TRBJ2-2,TGTGCCAGCTCCAAGACTGGAGATGGATTTGCCGGGGAGCTGTTTTTT,CASSKTGDGFAGELFF
TRBD1,16,few,TRBV4-1,TRBJ2-1,TGCGCCAGCAGCCAAGACTCGGGACAGCCCTACAATGAGCAGTTCTTC,CASSQDSGQPYNEQFF
TRBD2,15,-,TRBV7-7,TRBJ2-3,TGTGCCAGCAGCTTAAGCGGGAGGGGGACAGATACGCAGTATTTT,CASSLSGRGTDTQYF
TRBD1,14,-,TRBV30,TRBJ1-2,TGTGCCTGGAGTGGCGCAGGGGGCAACTATGGCTACACCTTC,CAWSGAGGNYGYTF